This is a list of T cell receptor beta chains from one sample in a study of response to subunit inactivated influenza vaccine. TCRdb itself ran the RT-PCR reads through MiXCR, one entry per CDR3 protein. The sample lists a few hundred thousand distinct CDR3 sequences; about a tenth were seen once. Specimen: PBMCs from blood, collected about 6 weeks after vaccination. Receptor source: a man between 45 and 60 years old who received an inactivated influenza vaccine. Each CDR3 is given with its conserved first and last residue. Each record gives: J gene, D gene, V gene, clone size, CDR3 DNA, CDR3 protein. D genes are given only for firm matches. Clone size is given for some rows only: seen once, a few or many times, or a class if the clone is expanded.

j_gene: TRBJ1-1
d_gene: -
v_gene: TRBV5-1
abundance: few
CDR3nt: TGCGCCAGCGGTTTTAGTACCACCTTGAACACTGAAGCTTTCTTT
CDR3aa: CASGFSTTLNTEAFF

j_gene: TRBJ2-1
d_gene: TRBD2
v_gene: TRBV20-1
abundance: -
CDR3nt: TGCAGTGCTAGAGGTGATGGACTAGCGGATAGCTCCTACAATGAGCAGTTCTTC
CDR3aa: CSARGDGLADSSYNEQFF

j_gene: TRBJ2-7
d_gene: -
v_gene: TRBV5-6
abundance: many
CDR3nt: TGTGCCAGCAGCCCGGACCGAGGTGGAGGGGAGCAGTACTTC
CDR3aa: CASSPDRGGGEQYF

j_gene: TRBJ1-2
d_gene: -
v_gene: TRBV20-1
abundance: many
CDR3nt: TGCAGTGCTGCCCGCCCCGGCCGGGGTAGCTATGGCTACACCTTC
CDR3aa: CSAARPGRGSYGYTF

j_gene: TRBJ2-7
d_gene: -
v_gene: TRBV5-2
abundance: -
CDR3nt: TGTGCCAGGGGCCCCGGGCCCCTTTTCTACGAGCAGTACTTC
CDR3aa: CARGPGPLFYEQYF

j_gene: TRBJ2-1
d_gene: TRBD2
v_gene: TRBV6-1
abundance: few
CDR3nt: TGTGCCAGCACCAAGCGGGAGCCCTACAATGAGCAGTTCTTC
CDR3aa: CASTKREPYNEQFF

j_gene: TRBJ2-7
d_gene: -
v_gene: TRBV5-1
abundance: -
CDR3nt: TGCGCCAGCAGTTCTTCCTCTGACAGCGAGCAGTACTTC
CDR3aa: CASSSSSDSEQYF

j_gene: TRBJ1-6
d_gene: -
v_gene: TRBV2
abundance: -
CDR3nt: TGTGCCAGCAGTGACAGGGAGTATTCACCCCTCCACTTT
CDR3aa: CASSDREYSPLHF

j_gene: TRBJ2-1
d_gene: -
v_gene: TRBV6-2/TRBV6-3
abundance: -
CDR3nt: TGTGCCAGCAGTTACCCCGTGCCCAGGACCCACTCCTACAATGAGCAGTTCTTC
CDR3aa: CASSYPVPRTHSYNEQFF

j_gene: TRBJ2-2
d_gene: TRBD2
v_gene: TRBV20-1
abundance: -
CDR3nt: TGCAGTGCTAGGAGCTGGCGGGAGTTCGGGATGAACACCGGGGAGCTGTTTTTT
CDR3aa: CSARSWREFGMNTGELFF

j_gene: TRBJ1-1
d_gene: -
v_gene: TRBV20-1
abundance: -
CDR3nt: TGCAGTGCTAGCGAGGGGCCTAACACTGAAGCTTTCTTT
CDR3aa: CSASEGPNTEAFF

j_gene: TRBJ2-7
d_gene: -
v_gene: TRBV20-1
abundance: many
CDR3nt: TGCAGTGCTAAAGTGGGTGGGGACTACGAGCAGTACTTC
CDR3aa: CSAKVGGDYEQYF

j_gene: TRBJ1-5
d_gene: TRBD1
v_gene: TRBV5-6
abundance: -
CDR3nt: TGTGCCAGCAGCTTTGGGACAGGGAGAAAACCCCAGCATTTT
CDR3aa: CASSFGTGRKPQHF

j_gene: TRBJ1-1
d_gene: -
v_gene: TRBV29-1
abundance: few
CDR3nt: TGCAGCGCGCAGGGAGAGGGTGGCACTGAAGCTTTCTTT
CDR3aa: CSAQGEGGTEAFF

j_gene: TRBJ2-2
d_gene: -
v_gene: TRBV20-1
abundance: few
CDR3nt: TGCAGTGCTGGATACACCGGGGAGCTGTTTTTT
CDR3aa: CSAGYTGELFF

j_gene: TRBJ2-1
d_gene: TRBD1
v_gene: TRBV6-1
abundance: few
CDR3nt: TGTGCCAGCAACCTCAGACAGGGGGCAGGTTTCAATGAGCAGTTCTTC
CDR3aa: CASNLRQGAGFNEQFF

j_gene: TRBJ1-1
d_gene: TRBD1
v_gene: TRBV29-1
abundance: many
CDR3nt: TGCAGCGTCAGGACAGGAGGGAACACTGAAGCTTTCTTT
CDR3aa: CSVRTGGNTEAFF

j_gene: TRBJ2-7
d_gene: -
v_gene: TRBV7-2
abundance: -
CDR3nt: TGTGCCAGCAGCTTAGTGGGGCTAGCCGCGGGGGAGCAGTACTTC
CDR3aa: CASSLVGLAAGEQYF

j_gene: TRBJ2-7
d_gene: TRBD2
v_gene: TRBV3-1
abundance: many
CDR3nt: TGTGCCAGCAGCCAATCCTCCTCCGGGACTAGCAACGAGCAGTACTTC
CDR3aa: CASSQSSSGTSNEQYF

j_gene: TRBJ2-1
d_gene: TRBD2
v_gene: TRBV18
abundance: many
CDR3nt: TGTGCCAGCTCACCTCCGATAGCGGGGGGTTCTAATGAGCAGTTCTTC
CDR3aa: CASSPPIAGGSNEQFF

j_gene: TRBJ1-4
d_gene: TRBD1
v_gene: TRBV9
abundance: few
CDR3nt: TGTGCCAGCAGCCCAGGGGGGGGGTCTACAGAAAAACTGTTTTTT
CDR3aa: CASSPGGGSTEKLFF

j_gene: TRBJ1-1
d_gene: -
v_gene: TRBV3-1
abundance: many
CDR3nt: TGTGCCAGCAGTCAAGTCGTAAACACTGAAGCTTTCTTT
CDR3aa: CASSQVVNTEAFF

j_gene: TRBJ1-2
d_gene: -
v_gene: TRBV27
abundance: few
CDR3nt: TGTGCCAGCAGTTTGGGGGACGGATACTATGGCTACACCTTC
CDR3aa: CASSLGDGYYGYTF

j_gene: TRBJ2-2
d_gene: -
v_gene: TRBV29-1
abundance: few
CDR3nt: TGCAGCGTTGCCGTTTCGCCCTCCACCGGGGAGCTGTTTTTT
CDR3aa: CSVAVSPSTGELFF

j_gene: TRBJ2-7
d_gene: -
v_gene: TRBV11-2
abundance: -
CDR3nt: TGTGCCAGCAGCTTTTTTATGGGGTCCCACGAGCAGTACTTC
CDR3aa: CASSFFMGSHEQYF

j_gene: TRBJ1-3
d_gene: TRBD1
v_gene: TRBV7-9
abundance: -
CDR3nt: TGTGCCAGCAGCATGGGACAGGGGGGAAACACCATATATTTT
CDR3aa: CASSMGQGGNTIYF

j_gene: TRBJ2-2
d_gene: TRBD1
v_gene: TRBV29-1
abundance: few
CDR3nt: TGCAGCGTCTCTCTCATGGACAGGGCGAACACCGGGGAGCTGTTTTTT
CDR3aa: CSVSLMDRANTGELFF

j_gene: TRBJ1-1
d_gene: -
v_gene: TRBV10-3
abundance: -
CDR3nt: TGTGCCATCAGGAAAACCCTCAGGGGAATGAACACTGAAGCTTTCTTT
CDR3aa: CAIRKTLRGMNTEAFF

j_gene: TRBJ2-7
d_gene: TRBD1
v_gene: TRBV20-1
abundance: many
CDR3nt: TGCAGTGCTACTGCCGGGGACAGGGTTTTCGACGAGCAGTACTTC
CDR3aa: CSATAGDRVFDEQYF

j_gene: TRBJ2-3
d_gene: -
v_gene: TRBV5-6
abundance: few
CDR3nt: TGTGCCAGCAGGAGGTACTACACAGATACGCAGTATTTT
CDR3aa: CASRRYYTDTQYF

j_gene: TRBJ1-2
d_gene: TRBD1
v_gene: TRBV12-3/TRBV12-4
abundance: many
CDR3nt: TGTGCCAGCAGTCCGATACGGACAGGACAAAACTATGGCTACACCTTC
CDR3aa: CASSPIRTGQNYGYTF

j_gene: TRBJ2-3
d_gene: -
v_gene: TRBV4-2
abundance: few
CDR3nt: TGTGCCAGCAGCCCCTCCCCTAAAGATACGCAGTATTTT
CDR3aa: CASSPSPKDTQYF

j_gene: TRBJ2-5
d_gene: TRBD2
v_gene: TRBV3-1
abundance: -
CDR3nt: TGTGCCAGTAAAGCGGGAGGAAGAGAGACCCAGTACTTC
CDR3aa: CASKAGGRETQYF

j_gene: TRBJ2-2
d_gene: -
v_gene: TRBV4-2
abundance: few
CDR3nt: TGTGCCAGCAGCCAAGCTTCGGACACCGGGGAGCTGTTTTTT
CDR3aa: CASSQASDTGELFF

j_gene: TRBJ1-5
d_gene: -
v_gene: TRBV7-8
abundance: many
CDR3nt: TGTGCCAGCAGCTTGGGTGGGTTCAATCAGCCCCAGCATTTT
CDR3aa: CASSLGGFNQPQHF

j_gene: TRBJ1-1
d_gene: -
v_gene: TRBV12-3/TRBV12-4
abundance: many
CDR3nt: TGTGCCAGCAGTTTAAGCCTAGGGGACACTGAAGCTTTCTTT
CDR3aa: CASSLSLGDTEAFF

j_gene: TRBJ2-5
d_gene: -
v_gene: TRBV12-3/TRBV12-4
abundance: few
CDR3nt: TGTGCCAGCAGTTTAGCCCCCCTTGGTGAGACCCAGTACTTC
CDR3aa: CASSLAPLGETQYF

j_gene: TRBJ2-3
d_gene: -
v_gene: TRBV7-2
abundance: -
CDR3nt: TGTGCCAGCAGCTTAGCGGTATACACAGATACGCAGTATTTT
CDR3aa: CASSLAVYTDTQYF

j_gene: TRBJ1-2
d_gene: -
v_gene: TRBV7-9
abundance: -
CDR3nt: TGTGCCAGCAGCTCGCTTAGGGGCCCAAACTATGGCTACACCTTC
CDR3aa: CASSSLRGPNYGYTF

j_gene: TRBJ2-1
d_gene: -
v_gene: TRBV28
abundance: many
CDR3nt: TGTGCCAGCAGTTTACAGGTACAGAACAATGAGCAGTTCTTC
CDR3aa: CASSLQVQNNEQFF

j_gene: TRBJ1-3
d_gene: TRBD1
v_gene: TRBV12-3/TRBV12-4
abundance: many
CDR3nt: TGTGCCAGCAGGCGACAGGGAGGAAACACCATATATTTT
CDR3aa: CASRRQGGNTIYF

j_gene: TRBJ2-7
d_gene: TRBD2
v_gene: TRBV6-1
abundance: many
CDR3nt: TGTGCCAGCAGAAGGACTAGCGGTCCCTACGAGCAGTACTTC
CDR3aa: CASRRTSGPYEQYF

j_gene: TRBJ2-2
d_gene: TRBD2
v_gene: TRBV7-2
abundance: few
CDR3nt: TGTGCCAGCAGCCCCCCAGCGGGGGCATCGAACACCGGGGAGCTGTTTTTT
CDR3aa: CASSPPAGASNTGELFF

j_gene: TRBJ2-2
d_gene: -
v_gene: TRBV11-2
abundance: few
CDR3nt: TGTGCCAGCAGCCCAGTTCCGTCGACGAACACCGGGGAGCTGTTTTTT
CDR3aa: CASSPVPSTNTGELFF

j_gene: TRBJ2-7
d_gene: -
v_gene: TRBV29-1
abundance: many
CDR3nt: TGCAGCGTTGAGTCGCACGCCTACGAGCAGTACTTC
CDR3aa: CSVESHAYEQYF

j_gene: TRBJ2-2
d_gene: TRBD2
v_gene: TRBV6-1
abundance: -
CDR3nt: TGTGCCAGCAGTCAATGGGCTAGCGGGAACACCGGGGAGCTGTTTTTT
CDR3aa: CASSQWASGNTGELFF

j_gene: TRBJ2-5
d_gene: TRBD2
v_gene: TRBV9
abundance: few
CDR3nt: TGTGCCAGCAGCGTAGCTGCGGGAGTGGTGGAGACCCAGTACTTC
CDR3aa: CASSVAAGVVETQYF

j_gene: TRBJ2-3
d_gene: -
v_gene: TRBV9
abundance: -
CDR3nt: TGTGCCAGCAGCGTCCGGGGGCTTGGAAATACGCAGTATTTT
CDR3aa: CASSVRGLGNTQYF

j_gene: TRBJ1-1
d_gene: TRBD1
v_gene: TRBV18
abundance: few
CDR3nt: TGTGCCAGCTCACGGGACAGGGTAGAAGCTTTCTTT
CDR3aa: CASSRDRVEAFF

j_gene: TRBJ2-7
d_gene: -
v_gene: TRBV11-2
abundance: -
CDR3nt: TGTGCCAGCACCTTTAGAATCCACGAGCAGTACTTC
CDR3aa: CASTFRIHEQYF

j_gene: TRBJ1-6
d_gene: -
v_gene: TRBV20-1
abundance: few
CDR3nt: TGCAGTGCTAGGGAATCCGCCGGACCCCTCCACTTT
CDR3aa: CSARESAGPLHF

j_gene: TRBJ1-1
d_gene: -
v_gene: TRBV5-1
abundance: many
CDR3nt: TGCGCCAGCAGCTTGGCCACAGCTAGAAACACTGAAGCTTTCTTT
CDR3aa: CASSLATARNTEAFF